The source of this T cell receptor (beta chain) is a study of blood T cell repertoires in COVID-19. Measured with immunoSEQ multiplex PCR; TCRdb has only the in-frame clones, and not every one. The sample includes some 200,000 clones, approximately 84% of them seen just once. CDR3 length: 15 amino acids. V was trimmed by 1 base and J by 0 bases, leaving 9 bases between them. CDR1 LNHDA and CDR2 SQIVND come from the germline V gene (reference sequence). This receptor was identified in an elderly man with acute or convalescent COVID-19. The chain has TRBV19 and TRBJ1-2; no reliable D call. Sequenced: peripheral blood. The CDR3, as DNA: TGTGCCAGTAGTATAGGGCACAGTACTAACTATGGCTACACCTTC. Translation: CASSIGHSTNYGYTF.